What follows are 28 T cell receptor beta chains derived from one specimen sequenced in a study of blood T cells in healthy people across ages. Next came a second PCR, run for about 7 to 12 cycles, which used a sample-barcoded 5' primer along with a J-beta primer mix. Each CDR3 protein gets one entry after TCRdb re-called the 5' RACE reads with MiXCR. The sample records nearly 1 million distinct CDR3 sequences, about 51% being singletons. Sequencing input: blood. These receptors were taken from a woman aged 55-75 years in good health.

Concerning this clonotype itself: Its ends do not fully match the called genes, so a read error is possible. The rearrangement links TRBV20-1 to TRBJ2-7; 7 bases fit TRBD1. Germline-derived CDR1 and CDR2 are DFQATT and SNEGSKA (reference sequence). The CDR3 contains 17 residues. DNA for the CDR3: TGCAGTGCCAGAGGGACAGCCGGATTTACAGACTCCTACGAGCAGTACTTC. It encodes CSARGTAGFTDSYEQYF.

This clonotype was seen ten or more times. The CDR3 region is CASRTGANYGYTF. In DNA, the CDR3 is TGTGCCAGCAGGACAGGCGCCAACTATGGCTACACCTTC. This sequence joins TRBV7-9 and TRBJ1-2, with D tentatively TRBD1 (6 bases). The CDR3 spans 13 residues. From germline, CDR1 is SEHNR and CDR2 FQNEAQ (reference sequence). Deletions cut 6 bases from V and 2 bases from J, with 10 bases between.

The J gene is TRBJ2-7, the V gene TRBV27, with 7 positions matching TRBD2. The CDR3 extends over 15 amino acids. V shed 2 bases and J 3 bases; nucleotides not matched to a gene: 7. The germline V gene has CDR1 MNHEY and CDR2 SMNVEV (reference sequence). CDR3 protein: CASSLTGTTFYEQYF. The CDR3, as DNA: TGTGCCAGCAGTTTAACCGGGACTACTTTCTACGAGCAGTACTTC.

The chain couples TRBV4-1 to TRBJ2-4; either TRBD1 or TRBD2 may supply D (6 bases each). With 4 bases removed from V and 6 bases from J, the gap between germline ends came to 22 bases. This CDR3 is built from 17 residues. Looked up from germline, CDR1 is MGHRA and CDR2 is YSYEKL. The DNA for the CDR3 is TGCGCCAGCAGCCCTGGCTCGTCGACGGGGGCCGGAAACATTCAGTACTTC. Its translation is CASSPGSSTGAGNIQYF.

V usage is TRBV7-2 and J usage is TRBJ2-3, with 7 bases that match TRBD2. Losses at the gene ends were 1 base for V and 2 bases for J; bases not matched to a gene: 6. The CDR3 contains 16 residues. The germline V gene has CDR1 SGHTA and CDR2 FQGNSA. CDR3 DNA sequence: TGTGCCAGCAGCTTAGGTACGGGAGGTTACACAGATACGCAGTATTTT. Translation: CASSLGTGGYTDTQYF.

This chain joins TRBV4-3 and TRBJ2-7; TRBD1 might be the D (6 bases). The CDR3 is made up of 15 amino acids. The germline CDR1 and CDR2 sequences are LGHNA and YSLEER. V was pared by 1 base and J by 3 bases, with 13 bases between. CDR3 residues: CASSQVMGDNYEQYF. DNA of the CDR3: TGCGCCAGCAGCCAAGTGATGGGGGACAACTACGAGCAGTACTTC.

The chain recombines TRBV7-9 with TRBJ1-1; possibly TRBD1 for D (5 bases). Looked up from germline, CDR1 is SEHNR and CDR2 is FQNEAQ (reference sequence). This CDR3 is built from 14 residues. V lost 2 bases and J 5 bases, leaving 12 bases between the germline ends. The CDR3 DNA is TGTGCCAGCAGCTTACAGGGTTCCAAAACTGAAGCTTTCTTT. Encoded protein: CASSLQGSKTEAFF.

DNA of the CDR3: TGCGCCAGCAGCTATGTTGGGAGGAATGAGCAGTTCTTC. Translating gives CASSYVGRNEQFF. The chain joins TRBV5-1 to TRBJ2-1, with D perhaps TRBD2 (6 bases). Per germline, CDR1 SGHRS and CDR2 YFSETQ. CDR3 length equals 13 residues. V was pared by 3 bases and J by 7 bases, with 11 bases between. Combining the CDR3 with reference TRBV5-1 and TRBJ2-1 gives the whole variable domain KAGVTQTPRYLIKTRGQQVTLSCSPISGHRSVSWYQQTPGQGLQFLFEYFSETQRNKGNFPGRFSGRQFSNSRSEMNVSTLELGDSALYLCASSYVGRNEQFFGPGTRLTVL.

The chain is built from TRBV5-1 and TRBJ2-4; D remains unclear. The tail of the sequence fits TRBJ2-7 better, so the J call may be wrong. This CDR3 is built from 13 residues. Per the germline V gene, CDR1 is SGHRS and CDR2 is YFSETQ. CDR3 loop: CASCSGHLYEQYF. The DNA of the CDR3 is TGCGCCAGCTGCAGTGGGCATTTGTACGAGCAGTACTTC.

This clonotype was picked up one time. The gene calls are TRBV28 and TRBJ2-1; D is ambiguous. Germline CDR1 is MDHEN and CDR2 is SYDVKM. The CDR3 runs 10 residues. Trimming took 8 bases from V and 9 from J, leaving 8 bases between them. The CDR3 sequence is CASGWGEQFF. CDR3 bases: TGTGCCAGCGGATGGGGTGAGCAGTTCTTC.

This chain uses TRBV29-1 with TRBJ1-1; D ambiguous. Germline values: CDR1 SQVTM, CDR2 ANQGSEA. This CDR3 region has 12 residues. Trimming pared 6 bases from V and 1 base from J, leaving 9 bases between. This CDR3 reads CSVWVGNTEAFF. The CDR3 region has the DNA TGCAGCGTCTGGGTTGGGAACACTGAAGCTTTCTTT.

The rearrangement uses TRBV4-1 and TRBJ2-1, with 10 bases matching TRBD2. CDR1 is MGHRA and CDR2 is YSYEKL in the germline V gene. Trimming cost V 1 base and J 5 bases; bases outside gene matches: 8. This CDR3 has 17 amino acids. In nucleotides, the CDR3 is TGCGCCAGCAGCCAAGGTGGTAGCGGGAGGCTAGACAATGAGCAGTTCTTC. Translation gives CASSQGGSGRLDNEQFF.

The CDR3: CASSSNSYNEQYF. The CDR3 nucleotides are TGTGCCAGCAGTTCGAACTCCTACAATGAGCAGTACTTC. V gene TRBV12-3 or TRBV12-4 combines with J gene TRBJ2-1; D uncertain. The last part of the DNA fits TRBJ2-7 better; the J call may be wrong. The CDR3 totals 13 residues.

This rearrangement joins TRBV7-2 to TRBJ2-5, with 10 bases aligning to TRBD2. V shed 2 bases, J shed 5 bases, and the junction held 8 bases outside the gene matches. CDR3 length: 16 amino acids. Germline V gene sequence: CDR1 SGHTA, CDR2 FQGNSA. The DNA for the CDR3 is TGTGCCAGCAGCTTATTAGGAACTAGCGGGATGGAGACCCAGTACTTC. Its protein product is CASSLLGTSGMETQYF. Together with reference TRBV7-2 and TRBJ2-5, the CDR3 gives the full variable domain: GAGVSQSPSNKVTEKGKDVELRCDPISGHTALYWYRQSLGQGLEFLIYFQGNSAPDKSGLPSDRFSAERTGGSVSTLTIQRTQQEDSAVYLCASSLLGTSGMETQYFGPGTRLLVL.

The genes are TRBV28 and TRBJ2-7; D unresolved. CDR1 and CDR2 (germline): MDHEN, SYDVKM. The germline V and J ends were trimmed by 3 bases and 6 bases, with 12 bases remaining between them. The CDR3 consists of 13 residues. CDR3 region: CASSLHAPGEQYF. CDR3 sequence (DNA): TGTGCCAGCAGTTTGCATGCCCCGGGCGAGCAGTACTTC.

The genes are TRBV4-1 and TRBJ2-3, with 9 positions matching TRBD1. V gave up 0 bases and J gave up 3 bases; unmatched junction bases: 7. CDR3 length: 17 amino acids. The V gene's germline CDR1 is MGHRA and CDR2 YSYEKL. This chain's CDR3 is CASSQEDRGAFTDTQYF. CDR3 in DNA: TGCGCCAGCAGCCAAGAGGACAGGGGTGCTTTTACAGATACGCAGTATTTT.

The chain has TRBV7-9 and TRBJ2-1; D possibly corresponds to TRBD1 (5 bases). The CDR3 has 10 amino acids. Deletions cut 10 bases from V and 7 bases from J, with 8 bases between. Germline V gene sequence: CDR1 SEHNR, CDR2 FQNEAQ (reference sequence). In DNA, the CDR3 is TGTGCCACCAGGGCAAATGAGCAGTTCTTC. Its translation: CATRANEQFF.

This rearrangement joins TRBV28 to TRBJ2-7, with 7 bases that match TRBD2. The end of the DNA fits TRBJ2-5 better, so the J call may be wrong. Germline CDR1 MDHEN, CDR2 SYDVKM. The CDR3 contains 14 residues. CDR3 sequence: CASSGVGGEETQYF. CDR3 nucleotide sequence: TGTGCCAGCAGCGGGGTGGGAGGGGAAGAGACCCAGTACTTC.

The chain couples TRBV4-2 to TRBJ2-4; TRBD2 agrees at 7 bases. Judging by the DNA end, TRBJ2-7 fits better; the J call may be wrong. Per germline, CDR1 LGHNA and CDR2 YNFKEQ. The CDR3 has 17 amino acids. CDR3 nucleotide sequence: TGTGCCAGCAGCCAAGTAACCACCAACGGGACTAACCACGAGCAGTACTTC. Its translation: CASSQVTTNGTNHEQYF.

This clonotype came up a few times. The chain links TRBV15 to TRBJ2-5; 7 positions agree with TRBD1. CDR1 LNHNV and CDR2 YYDKDF come from the germline V gene (reference sequence). The CDR3 runs 13 residues. Trimming cost V 5 bases and J 2 bases; bases outside gene matches: 2. CDR3 sequence reads: CATSARGQETQYF. CDR3 nucleotide sequence: TGTGCCACCAGCGCCAGGGGGCAAGAGACCCAGTACTTC.

This chain uses TRBV3-1 with TRBJ1-4, with D possibly matching TRBD1 (5 bases). V was trimmed by 3 bases and J by 5 bases, leaving 19 bases between them. The CDR3 is made up of 17 amino acids. Germline assignment: CDR1 LGHDT and CDR2 YNNKEL (reference sequence). The CDR3 here is CASSQNRRGRGNEKLFF. The CDR3 DNA follows: TGTGCCAGCAGCCAGAACAGGCGCGGGCGGGGGAATGAAAAACTGTTTTTT.

This clonotype was picked up one time. The rearrangement links TRBV5-5 to TRBJ2-5; 9 positions agree with TRBD2. The J call is uncertain, as TRBJ2-7 better fits the DNA end. Germline CDR1 reads SGHKS; CDR2 reads YYEKEE (reference sequence). The length of the CDR3 is 15 residues. As DNA, the CDR3 is TGTGCCAGCAGCTCCGGGACTAGCTACTCCTACGAGCAGTACTTC. This codes for CASSSGTSYSYEQYF.

This clonotype was seen a handful of times. The chain recombines TRBV3-1 with TRBJ1-2; 8 positions match TRBD1. V dropped 4 bases and J dropped 5; count of bases not matched to a gene: 6. The CDR3 runs to 14 residues. Germline V gives CDR1 LGHDT, CDR2 YNNKEL (reference sequence). The CDR3 DNA is TGTGCCAGCAGCCCAACAGGACAGGGTTATGGCTACACCTTC. Protein product: CASSPTGQGYGYTF.

Of note for this clonotype: A much larger clone lies a single base off, so this may be a read error. This chain connects TRBV6-1 to TRBJ2-5; D is perhaps TRBD1 or TRBD2 (5 bases each). The CDR3 loop spans 15 amino acids. Germline values: CDR1 MNHNS, CDR2 SASEGT. CDR3 sequence: CACSKEGTYQETQYF. Here the CDR3 DNA reads TGTGCCTGCAGTAAAGAAGGGACGTACCAAGAGACCCAGTACTTC.

The rearrangement uses TRBV12-3 or TRBV12-4 and TRBJ2-5, with D tentatively TRBD2 (6 bases). CDR3 length: 14 residues. Trimming removed 7 bases at V and 1 base at J, with 13 bases between. CDR3 sequence: CASTRPGVQETQYF. The CDR3 DNA sequence: TGTGCCAGCACGAGGCCGGGAGTCCAAGAGACCCAGTACTTC.

The gene calls are TRBV29-1 and TRBJ2-2; TRBD1 might be the D (7 bases). The ends were cut back, 4 bases at V and 7 bases at J, with 16 bases in the middle. Germline CDR1 reads SQVTM; CDR2 reads ANQGSEA. The CDR3 length is 14 residues. The CDR3 region is CSVADRAGGGELFF. DNA for the CDR3: TGCAGCGTTGCCGACAGGGCCGGGGGCGGGGAGCTGTTTTTT.

The chain employs TRBV7-9 and TRBJ2-3, with 13 bases aligning to TRBD2. Germline CDR1 SEHNR, CDR2 FQNEAQ (reference sequence). The CDR3 extends over 16 amino acids. J lost 2 bases, V lost 5 bases, and 4 bases had no gene match. The CDR3 sequence: CASSKLAGGPTDTQYF. CDR3 DNA sequence: TGTGCCAGCAGCAAACTAGCGGGAGGGCCCACAGATACGCAGTATTTT.

The J gene is TRBJ2-5, the V gene TRBV27; 8 nucleotides line up with TRBD2. Germline CDR1 and CDR2: MNHEY and SMNVEV (reference sequence). V was pared by 6 bases and J by 4 bases, with 13 bases of the junction left unmatched. This CDR3 region has 16 residues. CDR3 in amino acids: CASRHRLAGGPETQYF. The CDR3 DNA sequence: TGTGCCAGCAGGCACCGATTGGCGGGAGGTCCAGAGACCCAGTACTTC.